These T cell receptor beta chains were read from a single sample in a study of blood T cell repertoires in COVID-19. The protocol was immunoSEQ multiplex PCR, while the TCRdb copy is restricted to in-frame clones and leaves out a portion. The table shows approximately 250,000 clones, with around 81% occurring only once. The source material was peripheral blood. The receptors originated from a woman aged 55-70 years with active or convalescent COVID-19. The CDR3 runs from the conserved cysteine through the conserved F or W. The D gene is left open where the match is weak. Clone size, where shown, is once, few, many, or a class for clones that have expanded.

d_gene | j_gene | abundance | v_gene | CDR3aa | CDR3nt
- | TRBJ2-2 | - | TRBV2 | CASSAVLRSTGELFF | TGTGCCAGCAGTGCGGTTTTGAGGTCCACCGGGGAGCTGTTTTTT
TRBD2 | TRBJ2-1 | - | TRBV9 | CASSVDLAGGYNEQFF | TGTGCCAGCAGCGTGGATCTAGCGGGAGGGTACAATGAGCAGTTCTTC
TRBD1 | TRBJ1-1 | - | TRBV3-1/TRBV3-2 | CASSETGQGPNTEAFF | TGTGCCAGCAGCGAAACGGGACAGGGACCAAACACTGAAGCTTTCTTT
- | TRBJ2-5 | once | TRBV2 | CAGEREAETQYF | TGTGCCGGCGAGAGGGAGGCAGAGACCCAGTACTTC
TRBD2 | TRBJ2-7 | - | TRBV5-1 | CASSGGAGVDYEQYF | TGCGCCAGCAGCGGGGGAGCGGGAGTTGATTACGAGCAGTACTTC
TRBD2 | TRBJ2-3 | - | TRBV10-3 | CAISESSGGADTQYF | TGTGCCATCAGTGAGTCGAGCGGGGGGGCAGATACGCAGTATTTT
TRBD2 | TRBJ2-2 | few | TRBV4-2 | CASSPSSGGDTGELFF | TGTGCCAGCAGCCCCTCTAGCGGGGGAGACACCGGGGAGCTGTTTTTT
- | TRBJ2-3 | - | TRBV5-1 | CASSPIAGRGTDTQYF | TGCGCCAGCAGCCCGATAGCAGGGAGGGGGACAGATACGCAGTATTTT
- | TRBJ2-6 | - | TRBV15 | CATSSEGDGANVLTF | TGTGCCACCAGCAGTGAGGGGGATGGGGCCAACGTCCTGACTTTC
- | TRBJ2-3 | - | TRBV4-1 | CASSQVQGFTDTQYF | TGCGCCAGCAGCCAAGTCCAGGGCTTCACAGATACGCAGTATTTT
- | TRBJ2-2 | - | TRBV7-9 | CASSLYVGGRNTGELFF | TGTGCCAGCAGCTTATATGTGGGAGGCCGGAACACCGGGGAGCTGTTTTTT
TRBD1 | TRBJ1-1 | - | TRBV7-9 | CASSKTGEGAGTEAFF | TGTGCCAGCAGCAAAACAGGAGAGGGGGCAGGGACTGAAGCTTTCTTT
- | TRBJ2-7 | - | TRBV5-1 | CASSRGGAYEQYF | TGCGCCAGCAGCAGGGGAGGAGCCTACGAGCAGTACTTC
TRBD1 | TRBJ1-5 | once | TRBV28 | CASSSTLPGTGSSNQPQHF | TGTGCCAGCAGTTCTACATTACCCGGGACAGGGAGTAGCAATCAGCCCCAGCATTTT
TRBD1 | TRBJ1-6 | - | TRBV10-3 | CAITGQAKGTLHF | TGTGCCATCACGGGACAGGCTAAAGGGACCCTCCACTTT
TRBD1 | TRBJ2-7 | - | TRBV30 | CAWSVLGTVYEQYF | TGTGCCTGGAGTGTACTGGGGACAGTCTACGAGCAGTACTTC
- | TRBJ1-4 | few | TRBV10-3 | CAISDRAINEKLFF | TGTGCCATCAGTGACAGGGCGATTAATGAAAAACTGTTTTTT